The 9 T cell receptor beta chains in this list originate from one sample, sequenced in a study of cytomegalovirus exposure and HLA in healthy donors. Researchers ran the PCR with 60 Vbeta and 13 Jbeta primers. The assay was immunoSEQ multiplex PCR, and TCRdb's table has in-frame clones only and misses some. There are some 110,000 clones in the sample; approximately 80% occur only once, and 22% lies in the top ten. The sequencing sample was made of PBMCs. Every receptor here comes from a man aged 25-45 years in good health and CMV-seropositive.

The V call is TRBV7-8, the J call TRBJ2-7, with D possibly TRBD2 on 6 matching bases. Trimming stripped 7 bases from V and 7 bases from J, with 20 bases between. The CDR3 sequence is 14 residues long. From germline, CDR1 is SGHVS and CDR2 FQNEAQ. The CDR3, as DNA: TGTGCCAGCAAAGGGGTAGCGGCCTACAATGAGCAGTACTTC. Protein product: CASKGVAAYNEQYF.

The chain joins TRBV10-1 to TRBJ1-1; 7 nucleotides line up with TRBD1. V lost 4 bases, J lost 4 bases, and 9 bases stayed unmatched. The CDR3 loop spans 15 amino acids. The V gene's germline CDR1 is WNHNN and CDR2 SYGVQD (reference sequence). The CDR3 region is CASSARQGDGTEAFF. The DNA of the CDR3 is TGCGCCAGCAGTGCCAGGCAGGGGGATGGCACTGAAGCTTTCTTT.

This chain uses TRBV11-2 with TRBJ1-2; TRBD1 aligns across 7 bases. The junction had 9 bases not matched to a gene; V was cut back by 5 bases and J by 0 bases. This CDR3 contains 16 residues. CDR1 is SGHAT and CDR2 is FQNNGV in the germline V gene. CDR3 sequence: CASSEIRDSPNYGYTF. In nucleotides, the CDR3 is TGTGCCAGCAGCGAAATTCGGGACAGCCCTAACTATGGCTACACCTTC.

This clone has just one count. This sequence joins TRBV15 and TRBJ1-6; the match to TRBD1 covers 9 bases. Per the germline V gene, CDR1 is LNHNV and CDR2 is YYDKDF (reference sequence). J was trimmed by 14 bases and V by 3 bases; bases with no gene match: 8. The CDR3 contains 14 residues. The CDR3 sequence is CATSRTGTGWSLHF. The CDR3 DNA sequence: TGTGCCACCAGCAGGACCGGGACAGGGTGGTCCCTCCACTTT.

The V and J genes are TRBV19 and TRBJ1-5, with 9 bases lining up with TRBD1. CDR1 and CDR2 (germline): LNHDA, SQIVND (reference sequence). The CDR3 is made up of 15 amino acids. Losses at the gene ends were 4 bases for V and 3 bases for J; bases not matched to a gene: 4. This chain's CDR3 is CASSTQGAYNQPQHF. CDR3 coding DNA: TGTGCCAGTAGTACACAGGGGGCCTACAATCAGCCCCAGCATTTT.

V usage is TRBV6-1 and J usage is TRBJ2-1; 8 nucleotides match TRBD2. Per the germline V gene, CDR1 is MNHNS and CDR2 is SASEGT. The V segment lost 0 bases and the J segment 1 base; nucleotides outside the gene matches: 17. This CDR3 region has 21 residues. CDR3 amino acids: CASSEAGGTSGYLSSYNEQFF. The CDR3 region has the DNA TGTGCCAGCAGTGAAGCTGGTGGTACTAGCGGCTATCTATCTTCCTACAATGAGCAGTTCTTC.

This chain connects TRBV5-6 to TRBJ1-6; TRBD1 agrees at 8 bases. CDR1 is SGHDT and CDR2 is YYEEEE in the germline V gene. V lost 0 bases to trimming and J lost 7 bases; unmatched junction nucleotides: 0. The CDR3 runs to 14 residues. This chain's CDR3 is CASSLGTGNSPLHF. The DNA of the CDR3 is TGTGCCAGCAGCTTGGGGACAGGGAATTCACCCCTCCACTTT.

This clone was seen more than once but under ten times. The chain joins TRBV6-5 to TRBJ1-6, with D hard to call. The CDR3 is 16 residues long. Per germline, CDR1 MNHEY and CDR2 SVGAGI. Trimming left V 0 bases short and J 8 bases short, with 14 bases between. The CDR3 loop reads CASSYSHLGRDSPLHF. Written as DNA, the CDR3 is TGTGCCAGCAGTTACTCGCATTTAGGGAGGGATTCACCCCTCCACTTT.

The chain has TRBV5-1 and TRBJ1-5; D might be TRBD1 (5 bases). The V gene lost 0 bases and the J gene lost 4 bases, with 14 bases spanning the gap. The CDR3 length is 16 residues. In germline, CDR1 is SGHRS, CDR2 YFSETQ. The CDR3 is CASSLADYPGNQPQHF. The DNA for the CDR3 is TGCGCCAGCAGCTTGGCCGATTATCCAGGGAATCAGCCCCAGCATTTT.